The text below deals with one T cell receptor (beta chain). V lost 1 base and J lost 4, with 10 bases in between. Germline V CDR1 and CDR2: SGHTA, FQGNSA. The CDR3 is made up of 14 amino acids. Produced via immunoSEQ multiplex PCR; TCRdb's table is partial and in-frame only. The sample lists some 250,000 clones; about 86% were seen once. The sample comes from a study of blood T cell repertoires in COVID-19. Participants were aged roughly 18 to 95 years, lived in 25 or so US areas, and enrolled virtually. The source is a woman aged 40 to 50 with acute COVID-19. V gene TRBV7-2 combines with J gene TRBJ1-1; D possibly corresponds to TRBD1 (5 bases). Sequences were obtained from PBMCs or T cells enriched from blood (not recorded which). The CDR3 loop reads CASSLEAGGTEAFF. The CDR3 coding sequence is TGTGCCAGCAGCTTAGAAGCGGGGGGCACTGAAGCTTTCTTT.